The T cell receptor (beta chain) under discussion was sequenced for a study of CD8 T cells in ankylosing spondylitis. V dropped 5 bases and J dropped 3 bases, with 14 bases sitting between them. The CDR3 is made up of 14 amino acids. Germline V gene lookup returns CDR1 DFQATT and CDR2 SNEGSKA (reference sequence). Study observations and caveats: Blood of patients with ankylosing spondylitis appeared to be characterized by a TCR beta motif of about eight highly homologous variants.

This clonotype was found a few times. Its antigen is unknown. It was by quantitative 5'-RACE with molecular barcodes that TCR beta libraries were made. TCRdb re-called the 5' RACE reads through MiXCR, storing one row per CDR3 protein. The sample records around 300,000 distinct CDR3 sequences, 11% being singletons. This TCR was sampled from a female donor with ankylosing spondylitis or in good health (not recorded which). The chain recombines TRBV20-1 with TRBJ1-5, with D perhaps matching TRBD1 (5 bases). The source material was blood, either unsorted or a sorted T cell fraction (not recorded which). CDR3 DNA sequence: TGCAGTGCTGGGGGATGGGGCAACAATCAGCCCCAGCATTTT. Translated: CSAGGWGNNQPQHF.